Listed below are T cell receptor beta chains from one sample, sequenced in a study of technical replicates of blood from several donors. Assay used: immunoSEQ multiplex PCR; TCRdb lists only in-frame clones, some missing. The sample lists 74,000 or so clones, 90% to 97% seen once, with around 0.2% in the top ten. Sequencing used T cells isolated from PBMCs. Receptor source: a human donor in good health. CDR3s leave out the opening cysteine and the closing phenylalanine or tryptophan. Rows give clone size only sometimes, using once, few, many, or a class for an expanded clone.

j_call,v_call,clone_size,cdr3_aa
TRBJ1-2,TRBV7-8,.,ASSSVGTGIGEYGYT
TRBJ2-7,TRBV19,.,ASSPSGVGGAEQY
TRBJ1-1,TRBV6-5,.,ASSYQGNTEAF
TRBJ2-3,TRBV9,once,ASSVQGAFTDTQY
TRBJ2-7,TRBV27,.,ASSLGGTYEQY
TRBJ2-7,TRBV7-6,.,ASSLNDNEDEQY
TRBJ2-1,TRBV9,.,ASSADFRGEQF
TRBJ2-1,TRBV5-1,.,ASSLAGDEQF
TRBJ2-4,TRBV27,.,ASSTGTVAKNIQY
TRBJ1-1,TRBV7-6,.,ASSLAGQGDTEAF
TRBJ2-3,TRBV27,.,ASSLSGTGPDTQY
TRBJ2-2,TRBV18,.,ASSPRVTGTSPNTGELF
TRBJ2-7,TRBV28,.,ASSFQNYEQY
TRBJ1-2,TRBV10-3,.,AISDRQTNNYGYT
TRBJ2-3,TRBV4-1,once,ASSQLAGVGWADTQY
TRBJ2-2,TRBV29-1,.,SVGEDRAGTGELF
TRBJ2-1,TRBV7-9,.,ASSAKKGFSVYNEQF
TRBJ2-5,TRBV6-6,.,ASSYPERDNQETQY